This T cell receptor beta chain was recorded in a study of kidney transplant recipient with SARS-CoV-2 infection. TCRdb reanalysed the reads using MiXCR and keeps one entry per CDR3 protein. The sample consists of approximately 250,000 distinct CDR3 sequences, 29% of them appearing once. This receptor was obtained from a male patient aged 30 to 40 who had COVID-19 and was a kidney transplant recipient. The graft donor may be the source of some T cells. Sequencing was performed on a blood sample, taken at baseline and between days 110 and 120 from a kidney transplant recipient.

Here the CDR3 reads CASSLVRPSAASTDTQYF. CDR3 bases: TGTGCCAGCAGTCTGGTAAGGCCGAGCGCAGCTAGCACAGATACGCAGTATTTT. The chain links TRBV2 to TRBJ2-3, with D unclear. This CDR3 has 18 amino acids. Germline V lookup: CDR1 SNHLY, CDR2 FYNNEI. V was pared by 5 bases and J by 0 bases, with 21 bases between.